A single sample gave rise to the 25 T cell receptor beta chains below, sequenced in a study of graft-versus-host responses after intestinal transplantation. Only in-frame clones appear in the TCRdb table, and some are missing; sequencing was by immunoSEQ multiplex PCR. Of more than 100,000 clones listed, approximately 95% are singletons. What these receptors recognize is not known. Specimen: unstimulated CD8+ T cells sorted from spleen or lymph node cells, collected before intestinal transplant. Receptors were obtained from a human donor who received an intestinal transplant.

CDR3 coding DNA: TGCGCCAGCAGCCAAGATGAGGACTACGAGCAGTACTTC. It specifies CASSQDEDYEQYF. The genes are TRBV4-1 and TRBJ2-7, with unresolved D. The CDR3 covers 13 residues. Trimming cost V 0 bases and J 3 bases, with 6 bases left between them. Germline V gene sequence: CDR1 MGHRA, CDR2 YSYEKL.

This clone appeared once. V usage is TRBV6-1 and J usage is TRBJ2-7, with a tentative D call TRBD1 (5 bases). V was pared by 7 bases and J by 2 bases, with 18 bases between. This CDR3 spans 15 amino acids. Looked up from germline, CDR1 is MNHNS and CDR2 is SASEGT. The CDR3 spells CASTKEDSPTYEQYF. CDR3 DNA sequence: TGTGCCAGCACCAAAGAAGACAGCCCAACCTACGAGCAGTACTTC.

In regard to this clone: This sample includes further DNA sequences coding for the same CDR3. This chain links TRBV6-5 with TRBJ2-3; D unresolved. V gave up 2 bases and J gave up 0 bases, with 3 bases separating them. Germline V gene data show CDR1 as MNHEY and CDR2 as SVGAGI. There are 13 residues in the CDR3. The DNA of the CDR3 is TGTGCCAGCAGTTACAGGAGCACAGATACGCAGTATTTT. Protein sequence: CASSYRSTDTQYF.

This chain uses TRBV27 with TRBJ1-2; TRBD1 matches 7 bases. This CDR3 has 15 residues. Germline V gene lookup returns CDR1 MNHEY and CDR2 SMNVEV (reference sequence). V gave up 5 bases and J gave up 4 bases; unmatched junction bases: 10. The CDR3 DNA reads TGTGCCAGCAGTCCCAGGGGGTTCCTCCTCTATGGCTACACCTTC. Protein: CASSPRGFLLYGYTF.

This clone was counted once. V usage is TRBV9 and J usage is TRBJ1-1; no definite D call. V lost 0 bases, J lost 3 bases, and 6 bases lay in between. CDR1 is SGDLS and CDR2 is YYNGEE in the germline V gene. This CDR3 is 13 amino acids long. CDR3 region: CASSVGRDTEAFF. CDR3 in DNA: TGTGCCAGCAGCGTAGGTAGGGACACTGAAGCTTTCTTT.

The chain is built from TRBV28 and TRBJ1-2; unclear D gene. The CDR3 contains 12 residues. Trimming left V 2 bases short and J 8 bases short, with 9 bases between. Germline V gene data show CDR1 as MDHEN and CDR2 as SYDVKM. CDR3 region: CASSLRQEGYTF. In DNA form, the CDR3 reads TGTGCCAGCAGTTTAAGGCAGGAAGGCTACACCTTC.

This chain links TRBV5-1 with TRBJ2-1; TRBD1 agrees at 8 bases. This CDR3 comprises 16 residues. Per the germline V gene, CDR1 is SGHRS and CDR2 is YFSETQ. V was clipped by 5 bases and J by 4 bases; unmatched bases: 11. The CDR3: CASSLVLTGAYNEQFF. The CDR3, as DNA: TGCGCCAGCAGTTTAGTTCTGACAGGGGCGTACAATGAGCAGTTCTTC.

The chain couples TRBV4-3 to TRBJ2-7, with 8 bases that match TRBD1. V trimming: 3 bases; J trimming: 1 base; junction bases outside the gene matches: 8. CDR1 and CDR2 (germline): LGHNA, YSLEER. The CDR3 spans 16 residues. The CDR3 spells CASSQIVTGDSYEQYF. CDR3 nucleotide sequence: TGCGCCAGCAGCCAGATAGTGACAGGGGATTCCTACGAGCAGTACTTC.

The J gene is TRBJ2-1, the V gene TRBV7-9, with D maybe TRBD2 (6 bases). The V gene's germline CDR1 is SEHNR and CDR2 FQNEAQ (reference sequence). With 7 bases removed from V and 6 bases from J, the gap between germline ends came to 16 bases. CDR3 size: 14 residues. The CDR3 sequence is CASIGLAIINEQFF. CDR3 bases: TGTGCCAGCATAGGGCTAGCGATCATCAATGAGCAGTTCTTC.

V and J are TRBV27 and TRBJ2-7, with a weak D call TRBD1 (6 bases). CDR3 length: 12 amino acids. Trimming shortened V by 2 bases and J by 7 bases, and 9 bases separated the two germline ends. Germline CDR1 reads MNHEY; CDR2 reads SMNVEV (reference sequence). This CDR3 is CASSLQGGEQYF. The CDR3 bases are TGTGCCAGCAGTTTACAAGGGGGTGAGCAGTACTTC.

This clone showed up just once. V and J are TRBV15 and TRBJ1-2; D might be TRBD1 (5 bases). Trimming removed 0 bases at V and 2 bases at J, with 19 bases between. Germline lookup yields CDR1 LNHNV and CDR2 YYDKDF (reference sequence). The CDR3 has 18 residues. CDR3 protein: CATSRDLRVGRMNYGYTF. The CDR3 coding sequence is TGTGCCACCAGCAGAGATCTCAGGGTAGGCAGAATGAACTATGGCTACACCTTC.

The rearrangement uses TRBV4-1 and TRBJ2-7; D unresolved. Germline loops: CDR1 MGHRA, CDR2 YSYEKL. The CDR3 is 14 amino acids. With 0 bases removed from V and 0 bases from J, the gap between germline ends came to 6 bases. The CDR3 reads CASSQEETSYEQYF. CDR3 sequence (DNA): TGCGCCAGCAGCCAAGAGGAGACCTCCTACGAGCAGTACTTC.

The CDR3 region has the DNA TGTGCCAGCAGTTACCGGGACAGGGGGAACACTGAAGCTTTCTTT. Translated, it gives CASSYRDRGNTEAFF. The chain joins TRBV6-5 to TRBJ1-1; 10 nucleotides align to TRBD1. Germline assignment: CDR1 MNHEY and CDR2 SVGAGI. The CDR3 has 15 residues. V shed 2 bases and J 1 base; nucleotides not matched to a gene: 1.

This sequence joins TRBV29-1 and TRBJ2-5; 8 bases map to TRBD1. CDR1 is SQVTM and CDR2 is ANQGSEA in the germline V gene. V trimming: 3 bases; J trimming: 4 bases; junction bases outside the gene matches: 7. The CDR3 loop spans 14 amino acids. The CDR3 reads CSVESRGLGETQYF. The CDR3 DNA reads as TGCAGCGTTGAGAGCAGGGGGCTGGGAGAGACCCAGTACTTC.

The chain has TRBV13 and TRBJ2-4; tentative D call: TRBD1 (6 bases). Trimming removed 6 bases from V and 4 bases from J, with 10 bases in between. This CDR3 region has 13 residues. CDR1 and CDR2 (germline): PRHDT, FYEKMQ (reference sequence). The CDR3 bases are TGTGCCAGCAGGGGACAATCAAAAAACATTCAGTACTTC. It codes for CASRGQSKNIQYF.

CDR3 nucleotide sequence: TGTGCCAGCAGTGAACGGGACAGGGGGCTCTACGAGCAGTACTTC. Protein product: CASSERDRGLYEQYF. The chain uses TRBV2 and TRBJ2-7; the match to TRBD1 covers 12 bases. CDR1 and CDR2 (germline): SNHLY, FYNNEI. CDR3 length equals 15 residues. Trimming took 2 bases from V and 3 from J; bases not matched to a gene: 2.

This clone was observed once. V and J are TRBV9 and TRBJ1-5; D unresolved. Germline V CDR1 and CDR2: SGDLS, YYNGEE. Trimming took off 3 bases at V and 5 bases at J, with 12 bases between the two ends. This CDR3 contains 14 residues. CDR3: CASSEGYGDQPQHF. In DNA form, the CDR3 reads TGTGCCAGCAGCGAGGGTTATGGGGATCAGCCCCAGCATTTT.

The V and J genes are TRBV5-4 and TRBJ1-1; no clear D gene. The CDR3 consists of 12 residues. The germline CDR1 and CDR2 sequences are SGHNT and YYREEE (reference sequence). Trimming stripped 0 bases from V and 7 bases from J, with 7 bases between. The CDR3 coding sequence is TGTGCCAGCAGCTTGGACCTGAATGAAGCTTTCTTT. This gives the protein CASSLDLNEAFF.

J is TRBJ1-6 and V is TRBV7-2; 8 positions agree with TRBD1. CDR3 length: 16 residues. Germline V CDR1 and CDR2: SGHTA, FQGNSA. V lost 2 bases and J lost 10; bases outside the gene matches: 10. The CDR3 coding sequence is TGTGCCAGCAGCTTATTCGGGGACAGGAGTTGCTCACCCCTCCACTTT. Translation gives CASSLFGDRSCSPLHF.

The rearrangement uses TRBV19 and TRBJ2-7, with D possibly being TRBD2 (5 bases). The V end lost 3 bases, the J end lost 4 bases, and 13 bases lay between the germline ends. In germline, CDR1 is LNHDA, CDR2 SQIVND (reference sequence). This CDR3 spans 14 amino acids. In DNA form, the CDR3 reads TGTGCCAGTAGTATTGGAGGAGCGAAATACGAGCAGTACTTC. Translation: CASSIGGAKYEQYF.

The V and J genes are TRBV27 and TRBJ2-1; TRBD2 matches at 14 bases. With 5 bases clipped from V and 10 bases from J, the junction kept 7 bases outside the gene matches. Germline loops: CDR1 MNHEY, CDR2 SMNVEV (reference sequence). The CDR3 totals 15 residues. This CDR3 reads CASSPGLAGGQEQFF. The CDR3 coding sequence is TGTGCCAGCAGTCCCGGACTAGCGGGAGGTCAGGAGCAGTTCTTC.

This sequence joins TRBV14 and TRBJ2-1; unclear D gene. CDR3 length: 16 residues. Germline V lookup: CDR1 SGHDN, CDR2 FVKESK. Trimming took 0 bases from V and 2 from J, leaving 11 bases between them. The CDR3 DNA follows: TGTGCCAGCAGCCAAGATCGAAGGGAACCCTACAATGAGCAGTTCTTC. It is translated as CASSQDRREPYNEQFF.

The gene calls are TRBV9 and TRBJ2-2, with a tentative D call TRBD2 (5 bases). This CDR3 is built from 13 residues. Trimming removed 4 bases from V and 6 bases from J, with 10 bases in between. Germline loops: CDR1 SGDLS, CDR2 YYNGEE. The CDR3 DNA sequence: TGTGCCAGCAGCCTAGTCGGGGCCGGGGAGCTGTTTTTT. Encoded protein: CASSLVGAGELFF.

The rearrangement uses TRBV11-1 and TRBJ1-5; tentatively, D is TRBD1 (6 bases). This CDR3 region has 15 residues. The V end was cut by 4 bases, the J end by 3 bases, with 13 bases between. Germline values: CDR1 SGHAT, CDR2 FQDESV (reference sequence). The CDR3 nucleotides are TGTGCCAGCAGCTCGGGCCCAGGGGTCAATCAGCCCCAGCATTTT. Amino acids: CASSSGPGVNQPQHF.

The chain combines TRBV6-4 with TRBJ1-1; perhaps TRBD1 as D (6 bases). CDR1 is MRHNA and CDR2 is SNTAGT in the germline V gene. The length of the CDR3 is 17 residues. V gave up 4 bases and J gave up 5 bases, with 23 bases separating them. CDR3 nucleotide sequence: TGTGCCAGCAGTGGTCGCAGGGGCGACCTTGTTAGGACTGAAGCTTTCTTT. Translated: CASSGRRGDLVRTEAFF.